Presented here are 10 T cell receptor beta chains from one specimen sequenced in a study of human T cells and chemical hapten exposure. One entry per CDR3 protein results from TCRdb running MiXCR on the RACE reads. The sample holds tens of thousands of distinct CDR3 sequences; 10% to 15% are singletons and the top ten take approximately 6%. Time point reported: patch test 3, about 24 weeks after DPC sensitization. The sample's treatment: therapeutic diphenylcyclopropenone sensitization with weekly scalp DPC. The input for sequencing was whole blood, taken in connection with sensitization to the hapten diphenylcyclopropenone (DPC). Receptors originate from a woman in her forties or fifties with alopecia areata. Some clones in this sample may be carry-over from other donors' samples.

This clonotype was counted a few times. The chain joins TRBV28 to TRBJ1-2; no definite D call. This CDR3 region has 13 residues. Trimming removed 7 bases from V and 4 bases from J, with 13 bases in between. Germline V lookup: CDR1 MDHEN, CDR2 SYDVKM. As DNA, the CDR3 is TGTGCCAGCAAAATTCCGGGGTTCTATGGCTACACCTTC. Translation: CASKIPGFYGYTF.

V and J are TRBV19 and TRBJ2-2; tentatively, D is TRBD1 (6 bases). This CDR3 region has 16 residues. V was clipped by 0 bases and J by 3 bases, with 11 bases between them. The germline CDR1 and CDR2 sequences are LNHDA and SQIVND (reference sequence). The CDR3 DNA reads as TGTGCCAGTAGTATAGATCGCAGGACAGACACCGGGGAGCTGTTTTTT. Translated: CASSIDRRTDTGELFF.

This clonotype was counted at least ten times. The rearrangement joins TRBV28 to TRBJ2-1; no clear D. V was trimmed by 5 bases and J by 4 bases, leaving 6 bases between them. The CDR3 totals 12 residues. Per the germline V gene, CDR1 is MDHEN and CDR2 is SYDVKM. The CDR3 nucleotides read TGTGCCAGCAGTCTAGAATACAATGAGCAGTTCTTC. Its translation is CASSLEYNEQFF. The full variable domain, its missing parts supplied by reference TRBV28 and TRBJ2-1, is DVKVTQSSRYLVKRTGEKVFLECVQDMDHENMFWYRQDPGLGLRLIYFSYDVKMKEKGDIPEGYSVSREKKERFSLILESASTNQTSMYLCASSLEYNEQFFGPGTRLTVL.

The chain couples TRBV9 to TRBJ1-1, with TRBD1 as a possible D gene (5 bases). The V and J ends lost 0 bases and 0 bases respectively, with 9 bases between them. The CDR3 has 15 residues. Germline assignment: CDR1 SGDLS and CDR2 YYNGEE. In DNA, the CDR3 is TGTGCCAGCAGCGTAGATAGGGACTTGAACACTGAAGCTTTCTTT. It is translated as CASSVDRDLNTEAFF. Supplemented by reference TRBV9 and TRBJ1-1, the full variable domain reads DSGVTQTPKHLITATGQRVTLRCSPRSGDLSVYWYQQSLDQGLQFLIQYYNGEERAKGNILERFSAQQFPDLHSELNLSSLELGDSALYFCASSVDRDLNTEAFFGQGTRLTVV.

Concerning this clonotype: This clone may be a read error of a much larger clone one base away. J is TRBJ2-1 and V is TRBV7-6, with D perhaps matching TRBD2 (6 bases). The germline CDR1 and CDR2 sequences are SGHVS and FNYEAQ. The CDR3 sequence is 16 residues long. The DNA of the CDR3 is TGTGTCAGCAGCCGGGACTTACCGAGCTCCTACAATGAGCAGTTCTTC. It encodes CVSSRDLPSSYNEQFF.

This clonotype showed up many times. The genes are TRBV12-3 or TRBV12-4 and TRBJ2-4; no clear D. V was pared by 5 bases and J by 0 bases, with 8 bases between. The CDR3 loop spans 14 amino acids. CDR3 amino acids: CASSQTVAKNIQYF. In DNA form, the CDR3 reads TGTGCCAGCAGTCAAACAGTAGCCAAAAACATTCAGTACTTC.

The V call is TRBV27, the J call TRBJ1-1; maybe TRBD1 (6 bases). Trimming cost V 4 bases and J 1 base, with 13 bases left between them. The CDR3 length is 15 residues. The germline gives CDR1 MNHEY, CDR2 SMNVEV (reference sequence). CDR3 nucleotide sequence: TGTGCCAGCAGTTCCTACACACAGGGGAACACTGAAGCTTTCTTT. Translating gives CASSSYTQGNTEAFF.

This clonotype was picked up a small number of times. J is TRBJ2-1 and V is TRBV29-1; no reliable D call. The germline CDR1 and CDR2 sequences are SQVTM and ANQGSEA. Trimming pared 4 bases from V and 8 bases from J, leaving 3 bases between. This CDR3 comprises 9 residues. The CDR3 DNA sequence: TGCAGCGTTGCGGATGAGCAGTTCTTC. This codes for CSVADEQFF.

This clonotype was seen at least ten times. J is TRBJ2-5 and V is TRBV29-1; 11 bases fit TRBD2. There are 14 residues in the CDR3. V lost 6 bases and J lost 4; bases outside the gene matches: 7. Germline CDR1 reads SQVTM; CDR2 reads ANQGSEA. The CDR3 bases are TGCAGCGTGGAAACTAGCGGGAGTAGAGAGACCCAGTACTTC. Protein sequence: CSVETSGSRETQYF.

This clonotype was detected ten times or more. The CDR3 loop reads CSVDQAGNEQYF. In DNA form, the CDR3 reads TGCAGCGTTGACCAGGCAGGGAACGAGCAGTACTTC. The genes are TRBV29-1 and TRBJ2-7, with a tentative D call TRBD1 (5 bases). Trimming removed 3 bases at V and 5 bases at J, with 11 bases between. Germline loops: CDR1 SQVTM, CDR2 ANQGSEA. CDR3 length equals 12 residues.